This T cell receptor (beta chain) was obtained from a study of CD8 T cells in ankylosing spondylitis. This clonotype came up many times. The V gene's germline CDR1 is LGHDT and CDR2 YNNKEL (reference sequence). The V gene lost 0 bases and the J gene lost 4 bases, with 6 bases spanning the gap. CDR3 length: 14 residues. Via MiXCR, TCRdb re-called the 5' RACE reads, giving one row per CDR3 protein. The repertoire includes roughly 160,000 distinct CDR3 sequences, approximately 10% of them detected once, and 29% sits in the top ten. Sequencing was done on a sample of blood, either unsorted or a sorted T cell fraction (not recorded which). The rearrangement uses TRBV3-1 and TRBJ2-2; the D call may be TRBD1 or TRBD2 (5 bases each). The receptor's source is a male donor with ankylosing spondylitis or in good health (not recorded which). In nucleotides, the CDR3 is TGTGCCAGCAGCCAAGAAGGGACCACCGGGGAGCTGTTTTTT. This encodes CASSQEGTTGELFF. Drawing the rest from reference TRBV3-1 and TRBJ2-2, the complete variable domain is DTAVSQTPKYLVTQMGNDKSIKCEQNLGHDTMYWYKQDSKKFLKIMFSYNNKELIINETVPNRFSPKSPDKAHLNLHINSLELGDSAVYFCASSQEGTTGELFFGEGSRLTVL.